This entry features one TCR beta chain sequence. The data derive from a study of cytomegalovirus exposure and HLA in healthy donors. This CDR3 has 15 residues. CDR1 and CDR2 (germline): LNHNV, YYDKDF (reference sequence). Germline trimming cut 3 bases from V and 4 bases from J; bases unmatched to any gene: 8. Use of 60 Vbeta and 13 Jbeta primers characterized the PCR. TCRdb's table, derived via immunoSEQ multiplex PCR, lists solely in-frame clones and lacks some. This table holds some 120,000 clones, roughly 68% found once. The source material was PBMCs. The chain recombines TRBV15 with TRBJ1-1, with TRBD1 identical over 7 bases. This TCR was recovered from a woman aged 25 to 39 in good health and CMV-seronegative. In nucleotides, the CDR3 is TGTGCCACCAGCAGGACAGGGATCGGGAGCACTGAAGCTTTCTTT. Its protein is CATSRTGIGSTEAFF.